This T cell receptor beta chain came from a study of blood T cell repertoires in COVID-19. Study at large: The cDNA or gDNA used as material had been derived from T cells, B-cell-depleted T cells, or PBMCs.

This clone was observed a single time. How the authors handled the data: Reference gene primer amplification yielded estimated nucleated cell counts. Here immunoSEQ multiplex PCR was the method, and the copy in TCRdb shows in-frame clones only, minus some. D and trimming come from the DNA, and the V and J calls and clone size come from that table. The sample has more than 150,000 clones, around 85% seen once; the top ten hold roughly 8%. The length of the CDR3 is 12 residues. The sample comprised peripheral blood. The sequence came from a man in his sixties with acute or convalescent COVID-19. V is TRBV21-1 and J is TRBJ1-2; no check of the table's D call, TRBD1, against the DNA was made. TRBV21-1 is tagged as a pseudogene. This CDR3 reads CASSKEAGGYTF. The DNA of the CDR3 is TGTGCCAGCAGCAAAGAAGCAGGTGGCTACACCTTC.